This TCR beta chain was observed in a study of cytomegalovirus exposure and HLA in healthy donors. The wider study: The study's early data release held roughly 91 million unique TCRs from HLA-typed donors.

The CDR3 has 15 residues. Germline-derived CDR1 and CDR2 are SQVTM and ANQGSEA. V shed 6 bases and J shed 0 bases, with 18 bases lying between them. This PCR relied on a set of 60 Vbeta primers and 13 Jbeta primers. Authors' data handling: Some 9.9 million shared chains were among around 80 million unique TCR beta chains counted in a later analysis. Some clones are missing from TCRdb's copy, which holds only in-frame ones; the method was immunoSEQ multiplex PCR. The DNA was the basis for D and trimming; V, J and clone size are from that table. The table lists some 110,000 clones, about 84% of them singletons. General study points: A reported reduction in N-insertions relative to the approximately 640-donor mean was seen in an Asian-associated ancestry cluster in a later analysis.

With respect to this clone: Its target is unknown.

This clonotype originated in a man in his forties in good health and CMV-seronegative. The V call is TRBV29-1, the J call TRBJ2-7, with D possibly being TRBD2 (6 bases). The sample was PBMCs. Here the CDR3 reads CSVAPLAGHSYEQYF. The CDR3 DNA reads TGCAGCGTGGCCCCCCTGGCGGGGCACTCCTACGAGCAGTACTTC.